This T cell receptor beta chain was identified in a study of technical replicates of blood from a handful of donors. The CDR3 spans 14 residues. The germline V and J ends were trimmed by 4 bases and 8 bases, with 14 bases remaining between them. CDR1 is MNHNS and CDR2 is SASEGT in the germline V gene. Sequenced by immunoSEQ multiplex PCR; TCRdb stores in-frame clones only, minus some. The table includes about 80,000 clones, approximately 96% detected once. The source material was T cells isolated from PBMCs. J is TRBJ1-4 and V is TRBV6-1; D perhaps matches TRBD1 (6 bases). This sequence was found in a human donor in good health. CDR3 coding DNA: TGTGCCAGCAGTGGAGAGGGGAGGGGGGAAAAACTGTTTTTT. Translation gives CASSGEGRGEKLFF.